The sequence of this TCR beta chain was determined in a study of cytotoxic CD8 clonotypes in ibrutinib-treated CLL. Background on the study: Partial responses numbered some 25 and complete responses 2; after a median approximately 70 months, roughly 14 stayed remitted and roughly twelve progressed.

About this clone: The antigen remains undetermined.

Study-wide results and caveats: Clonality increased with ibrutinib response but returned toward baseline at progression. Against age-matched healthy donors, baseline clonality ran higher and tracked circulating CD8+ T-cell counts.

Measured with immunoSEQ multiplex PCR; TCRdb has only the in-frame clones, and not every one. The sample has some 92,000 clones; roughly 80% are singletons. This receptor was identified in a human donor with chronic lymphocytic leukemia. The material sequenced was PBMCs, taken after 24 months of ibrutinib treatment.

CDR3 sequence (DNA): TGTGCCAGCAGCTTGGGGAGACAGGCCCGAAGTGCGCCCCAGCATTTT. Translated: CASSLGRQARSAPQHF. V is TRBV5-6 and J is TRBJ1-5; a weak D match, TRBD1 (6 bases). Germline assignment: CDR1 SGHDT and CDR2 YYEEEE. V was pared by 0 bases and J by 9 bases, with 19 bases between. The CDR3 covers 16 residues.